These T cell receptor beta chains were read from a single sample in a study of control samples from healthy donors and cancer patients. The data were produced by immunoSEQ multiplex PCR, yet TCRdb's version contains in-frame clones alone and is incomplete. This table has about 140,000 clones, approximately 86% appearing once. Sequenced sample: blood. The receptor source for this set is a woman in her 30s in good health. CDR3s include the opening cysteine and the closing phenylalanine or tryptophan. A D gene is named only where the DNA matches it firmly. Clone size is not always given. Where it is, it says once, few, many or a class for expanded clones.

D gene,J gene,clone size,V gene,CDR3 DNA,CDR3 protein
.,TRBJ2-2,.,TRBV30,TGTGCCTGGACGGAGAGAGGCTACACCGGGGAGCTGTTTTTT,CAWTERGYTGELFF
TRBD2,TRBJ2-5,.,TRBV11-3,TGTGCCAGCAGCCTGAGGACTAGCGGGAGTGTAGAGACCCAGTACTTC,CASSLRTSGSVETQYF
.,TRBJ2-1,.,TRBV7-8,TGTGCCAGCAGCTTAGCGGCTTGGTCCGATGAGCAGTTCTTC,CASSLAAWSDEQFF
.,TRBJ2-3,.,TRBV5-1,TGCGCCAGCAGGGAGGCAGGAGCCACAGATACGCAGTATTTT,CASREAGATDTQYF
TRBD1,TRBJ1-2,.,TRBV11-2,TGTGCCAGCAGCATACGGACAGGGGATGGCTACACCTTC,CASSIRTGDGYTF
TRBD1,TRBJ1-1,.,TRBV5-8,TGTGCCAGCAGCGAGACAGGGAGAAGGACTGAAGCTTTCTTT,CASSETGRRTEAFF
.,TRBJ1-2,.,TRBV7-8,TGTGCCAGCACCGCCTACCGGGAGGGGGACGGCTACACCTTC,CASTAYREGDGYTF
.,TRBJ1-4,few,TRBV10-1,TGCGCCAGCAGGTGGGCGGCCCATGAAAAACTGTTTTTT,CASRWAAHEKLFF
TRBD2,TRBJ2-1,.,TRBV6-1,TGTGCCAGCAGTGAAACTACCGGGACTAGGGGGTTCTTC,CASSETTGTRGFF
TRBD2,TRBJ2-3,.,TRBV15,TGTGCCACCAGCAGAGATCTCTGGCGGGAGAGGGCAGATACGCAGTATTTT,CATSRDLWRERADTQYF
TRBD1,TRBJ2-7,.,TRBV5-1,TGCGCCAGCAGCTTTTTGGGGACAGGGGAGGGCGAGCAGTACTTC,CASSFLGTGEGEQYF
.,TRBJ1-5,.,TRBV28,TGTGCCAGCAGCATCCCGACGGGAGGGAGTCAGCCCCAGCATTTT,CASSIPTGGSQPQHF
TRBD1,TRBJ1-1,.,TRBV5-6,TGTGCCAGCAGCTACGGACAGGGGAAGGCTGAAGCTTTCTTT,CASSYGQGKAEAFF
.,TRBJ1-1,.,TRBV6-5,TGTGCCAGCAGTTATTCGGGGGGCAACACTGAAGCTTTCTTT,CASSYSGGNTEAFF
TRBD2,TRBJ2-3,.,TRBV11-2,TGTGCCAGCAGGACTAGCGGGAGGGGCACAGATACGCAGTATTTT,CASRTSGRGTDTQYF
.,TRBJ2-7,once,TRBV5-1,TGCGCCAGCAGCCCAAGTGGCGGTCCCTACGAGCAGTACTTC,CASSPSGGPYEQYF
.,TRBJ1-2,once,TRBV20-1,TGCAGTGCTAGTAGTGCCTGGGACTATGGCTACACCTTC,CSASSAWDYGYTF
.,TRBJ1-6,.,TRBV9,TGTGCCAGCAGCGTAGATCAGAGCTCCTATAATTCACCCCTCCACTTT,CASSVDQSSYNSPLHF
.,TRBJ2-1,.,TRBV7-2,TGTGCCAGCAGCCTGGGGCGGGCCACTGAGCAGTTCTTC,CASSLGRATEQFF
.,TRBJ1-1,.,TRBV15,TGTGCCACCAGCAGAGAAGGGGGAAACACTGAAGCTTTCTTT,CATSREGGNTEAFF
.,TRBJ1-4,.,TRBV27,TGTGCCAGCAGTGTCAGAGACGGTAGTAATGAAAAACTGTTTTTT,CASSVRDGSNEKLFF
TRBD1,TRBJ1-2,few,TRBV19,TGTGCCAGTAGCACCGGGACAGACAAACCCTACACCTTC,CASSTGTDKPYTF
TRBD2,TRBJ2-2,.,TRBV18,TGTGCCAGCTCACCACGGGCGGGAGAAGCCGGGGAGCTGTTTTTT,CASSPRAGEAGELFF
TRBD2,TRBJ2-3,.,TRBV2,TGTGCCAGCAGTGATGTGGCGGGAGGGGCAGATACGCAGTATTTT,CASSDVAGGADTQYF
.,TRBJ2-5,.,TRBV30,TGTGCCTGGAGTGTCGGTGTAGCGCCCCAAGAGACCCAGTACTTC,CAWSVGVAPQETQYF
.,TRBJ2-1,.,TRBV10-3,TGTGCCATCAGTGAGTCAGAGAGGACCTACAATGAGCAGTTCTTC,CAISESERTYNEQFF
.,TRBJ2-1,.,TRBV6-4,TGTGCCAGCACCGACTCCCCCGGGGAGCAGTTCTTC,CASTDSPGEQFF
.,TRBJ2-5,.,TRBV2,TGTGCCAGCAGTGAAAGACAGGTGGGAGAGACCCAGTACTTC,CASSERQVGETQYF
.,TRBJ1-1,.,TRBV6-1,TGTGCCAGCAGTGACCCCAGCCTGAACACTGAAGCTTTCTTT,CASSDPSLNTEAFF
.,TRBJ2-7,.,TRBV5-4,TGTGCCAGCAGCCCGGCGGCCCGGGCTTCCCTCTACGAGCAGTACTTC,CASSPAARASLYEQYF
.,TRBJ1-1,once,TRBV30,TGTGCCTGGAGTGATGGCAGAAACACTGAAGCTTTCTTT,CAWSDGRNTEAFF
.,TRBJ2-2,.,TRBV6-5,TGTGCCAGCAGCAAAGACACCGGGGAGCTGTTTTTT,CASSKDTGELFF
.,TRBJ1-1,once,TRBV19,TGTGCCAGTACCCTTGACGGGGAAACTGAAGCTTTCTTT,CASTLDGETEAFF
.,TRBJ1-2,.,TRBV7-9,TGTGCCAGCAGCCTACGCGCGGGGGGCGCGTATGGCTACACCTTC,CASSLRAGGAYGYTF
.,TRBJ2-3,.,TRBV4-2,TGTGCCAGCAGCCAAGATGGTGGCAGGGAAGGAGATACGCAGTATTTT,CASSQDGGREGDTQYF
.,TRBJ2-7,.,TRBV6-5,TGTGCCGGAGGACGTTGGGGCGTCGGCGAGCAGTACTTC,CAGGRWGVGEQYF
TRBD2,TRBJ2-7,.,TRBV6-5,TGTGCCAGCAGACCGGGACTAGCCGAGGTCTACGAGCAGTACTTC,CASRPGLAEVYEQYF
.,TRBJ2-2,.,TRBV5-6,TGTGCCAGCAGCTTGGGTGTAGTGGTAATCCGGGAGCTGTTTTTT,CASSLGVVVIRELFF
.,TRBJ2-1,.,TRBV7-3,TGTGCCAGCAGCTTTGGCCTGTACCGGGGGAATGAGCAGTTCTTC,CASSFGLYRGNEQFF
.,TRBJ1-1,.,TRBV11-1,TGTGCCAGCAGCTTAGCCACCCCCGGGGGTACTGAAGCTTTCTTT,CASSLATPGGTEAFF
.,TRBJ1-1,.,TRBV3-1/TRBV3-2,TGTGCCAGCAGACACAGAACCAGAGCTGAAGCTTTCTTT,CASRHRTRAEAFF
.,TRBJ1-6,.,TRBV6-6,TGTGCCAGCAGTTACGATGGGGGTCCTAATTCACCCCTCCACTTT,CASSYDGGPNSPLHF
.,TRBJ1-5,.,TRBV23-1,TGCGCCATCATTTACCCGGAGAGCAATCAGCCCCAGCATTTT,CAIIYPESNQPQHF
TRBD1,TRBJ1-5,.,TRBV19,TGTGCCAGTAGTGCCCGACAGGGTACCGGTCAGCCCCAGCATTTT,CASSARQGTGQPQHF
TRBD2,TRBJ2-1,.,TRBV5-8,TGTGCCAGCAGTCGACTAGCGGGAGGGAATGAGCAGTTCTTC,CASSRLAGGNEQFF
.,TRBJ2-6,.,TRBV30,TGTGCCTGGAGTCCCGGGGCCAACGTCCTGACTTTC,CAWSPGANVLTF
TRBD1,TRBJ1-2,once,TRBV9,TGTGCCAGCAGCGTTCAGACAGGGAGTAACTATGGCTACACCTTC,CASSVQTGSNYGYTF
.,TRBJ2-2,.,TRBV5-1,TGCGCCAGCAGCTTGGTAGACAGTAACACCGGGGAGCTGTTTTTT,CASSLVDSNTGELFF
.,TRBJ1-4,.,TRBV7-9,TGTGCCAGCAGCTTAGTGGCTAATGAAAAACTGTTTTTT,CASSLVANEKLFF